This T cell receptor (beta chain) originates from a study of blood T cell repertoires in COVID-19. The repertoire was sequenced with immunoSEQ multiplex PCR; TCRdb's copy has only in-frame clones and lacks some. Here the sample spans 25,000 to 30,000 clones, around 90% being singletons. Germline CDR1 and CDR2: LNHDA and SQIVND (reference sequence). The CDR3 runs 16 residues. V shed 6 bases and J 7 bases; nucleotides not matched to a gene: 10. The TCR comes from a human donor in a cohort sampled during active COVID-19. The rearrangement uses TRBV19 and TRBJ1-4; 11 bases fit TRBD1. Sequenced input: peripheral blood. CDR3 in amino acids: CASSTRPGQGGEKLFF. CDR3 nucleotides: TGTGCCAGTAGCACGAGACCGGGACAGGGGGGTGAAAAACTGTTTTTT.